This T cell receptor beta chain was identified in a study of tissue T cells after allogeneic stem cell transplantation. General study results and limits: The patient cohort was small and clinically heterogeneous, with limited sampling depth. Tissue-detected TCR repertoire was only partly captured by blood and spleen T cells.

With respect to this clone: Its antigen is unknown. The listed genes are named as in mouse. The read finishes 1 residue shy of the CDR3 end, and the germline J gene is used to complete it.

V lost 0 bases, J lost 5 bases, and 13 bases lay in between. The germline V gene has CDR1 LGHNA and CDR2 YSYQKL. The CDR3 runs 16 residues. TCRbeta CDR3 was sequenced at survey depth with template counts. Assay used: immunoSEQ multiplex PCR; TCRdb lists only in-frame clones, some missing. The sample holds around 51,000 clones, around 72% seen once. The chain joins TRBV2 to TRBJ2-2, with D tentatively TRBD1 (6 bases). Sequencing was carried out using sorted cells pooled from one or two spleens. The receptor was derived from a pool of C57BL/6 mice in good health. CDR3 loop: CASSQESTGGTGQLYF. CDR3 DNA (partial): TGTGCCAGCAGCCAAGAATCGACAGGAGGGACCGGGCAGCTCTAC.